This record concerns one TCR beta chain sequence. CDR1 is LNHDA and CDR2 is SQIVND in the germline V gene (reference sequence). The CDR3 is made up of 8 amino acids. Trimming removed 10 bases at V and 7 bases at J, with 3 bases between. This sample is part of a study of cytotoxic CD8 clonotypes in ibrutinib-treated CLL. Study in general: Some 25 partial and 2 complete responses; at median approximately 70 months, about 14 remitted, around 12 progressed.

Data came from immunoSEQ multiplex PCR; TCRdb stores just in-frame clones and leaves some out. Among roughly 250,000 clones, 70% were seen once, and the ten largest hold 15%. This specimen was PBMCs, taken after 24 months of ibrutinib treatment. This TCR was recovered from a human donor with chronic lymphocytic leukemia. V and J are TRBV19 and TRBJ2-3; D remains unclear. The CDR3 protein is CAKHTQYF. As DNA, the CDR3 is TGTGCCAAGCATACGCAGTATTTT.